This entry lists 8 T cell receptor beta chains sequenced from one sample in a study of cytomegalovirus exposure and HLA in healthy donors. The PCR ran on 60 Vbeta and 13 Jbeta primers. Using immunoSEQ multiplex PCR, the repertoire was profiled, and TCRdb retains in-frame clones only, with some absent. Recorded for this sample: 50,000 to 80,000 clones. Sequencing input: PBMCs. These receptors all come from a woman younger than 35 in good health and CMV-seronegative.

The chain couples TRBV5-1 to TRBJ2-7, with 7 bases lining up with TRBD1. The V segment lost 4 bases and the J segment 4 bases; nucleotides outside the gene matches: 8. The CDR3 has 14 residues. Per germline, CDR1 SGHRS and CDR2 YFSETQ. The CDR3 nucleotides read TGCGCCAGCAGCACGGGACAGAAGCCTTACGAGCAGTACTTC. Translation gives CASSTGQKPYEQYF.

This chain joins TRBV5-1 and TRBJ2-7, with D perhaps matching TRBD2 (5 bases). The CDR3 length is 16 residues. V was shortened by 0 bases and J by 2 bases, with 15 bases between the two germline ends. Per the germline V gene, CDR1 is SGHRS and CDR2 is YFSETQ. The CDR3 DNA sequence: TGCGCCAGCAGCTTGGGTTGGGGAGATGGCCCCTACGAGCAGTACTTC. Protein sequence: CASSLGWGDGPYEQYF.

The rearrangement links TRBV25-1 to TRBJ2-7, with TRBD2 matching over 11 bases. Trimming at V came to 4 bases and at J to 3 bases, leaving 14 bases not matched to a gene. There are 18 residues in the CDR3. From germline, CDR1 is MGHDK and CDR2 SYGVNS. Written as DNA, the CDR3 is TGTGCCAGCAGTGGGGGTAATAGCGGGAGGGCCAATGGCTACGAGCAGTACTTC. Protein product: CASSGGNSGRANGYEQYF.

CDR3 in amino acids: CASSLVLGTSGKNEQFF. CDR3 nucleotides: TGCGCCAGCAGCTTGGTTTTGGGGACTAGCGGGAAAAATGAGCAGTTCTTC. The chain carries TRBV5-1 and TRBJ2-1; TRBD2 matches at 13 bases. The germline V gene encodes CDR1 SGHRS and CDR2 YFSETQ. V trimming: 0 bases; J trimming: 7 bases; junction bases outside the gene matches: 7. This CDR3 has 17 amino acids.

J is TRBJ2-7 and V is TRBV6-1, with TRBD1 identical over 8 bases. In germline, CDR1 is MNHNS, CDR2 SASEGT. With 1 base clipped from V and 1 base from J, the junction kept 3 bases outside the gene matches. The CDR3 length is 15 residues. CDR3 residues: CASSEVTGESYEQYF. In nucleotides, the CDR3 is TGTGCCAGCAGTGAAGTGACAGGGGAGTCCTACGAGCAGTACTTC.

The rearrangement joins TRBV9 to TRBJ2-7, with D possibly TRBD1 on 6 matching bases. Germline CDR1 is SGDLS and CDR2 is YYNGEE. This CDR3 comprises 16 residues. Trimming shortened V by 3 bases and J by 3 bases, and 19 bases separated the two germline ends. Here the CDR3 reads CASSEASGTPFYEQYF. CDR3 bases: TGTGCCAGCAGCGAGGCGTCCGGGACACCATTCTACGAGCAGTACTTC.

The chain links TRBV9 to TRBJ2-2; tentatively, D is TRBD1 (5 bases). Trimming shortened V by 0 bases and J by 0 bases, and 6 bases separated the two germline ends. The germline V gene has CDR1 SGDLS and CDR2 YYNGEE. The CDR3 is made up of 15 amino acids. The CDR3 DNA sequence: TGTGCCAGCAGCGTAGGGACACCGAACACCGGGGAGCTGTTTTTT. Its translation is CASSVGTPNTGELFF.

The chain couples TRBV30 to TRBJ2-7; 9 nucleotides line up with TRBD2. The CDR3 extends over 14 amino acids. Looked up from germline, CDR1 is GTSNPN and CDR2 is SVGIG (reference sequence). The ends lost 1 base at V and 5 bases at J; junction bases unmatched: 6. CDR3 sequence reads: CAWSGAGGLNEQYF. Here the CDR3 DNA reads TGTGCCTGGAGTGGGGCGGGGGGGCTGAACGAGCAGTACTTC.